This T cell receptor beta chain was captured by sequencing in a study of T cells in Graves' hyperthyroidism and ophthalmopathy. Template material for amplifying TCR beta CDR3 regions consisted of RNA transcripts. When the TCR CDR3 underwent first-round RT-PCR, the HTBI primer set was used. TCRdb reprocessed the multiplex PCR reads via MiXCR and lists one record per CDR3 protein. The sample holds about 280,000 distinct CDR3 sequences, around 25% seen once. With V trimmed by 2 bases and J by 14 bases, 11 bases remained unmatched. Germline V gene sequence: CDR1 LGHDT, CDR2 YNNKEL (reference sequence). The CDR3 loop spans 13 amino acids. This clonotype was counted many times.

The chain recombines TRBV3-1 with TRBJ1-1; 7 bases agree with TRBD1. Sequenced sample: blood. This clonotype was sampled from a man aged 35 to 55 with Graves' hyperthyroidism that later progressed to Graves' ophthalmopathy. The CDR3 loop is CASSQPMTGTSFF. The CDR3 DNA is TGTGCCAGCAGCCAACCAATGACAGGGACATCCTTCTTT.